One sample yielded the 22 T cell receptor beta chains listed below, sequenced in a study of beta chain features in type 1 diabetes. The isolated RNA, all of it, was reverse transcribed, so expressed TCRB transcripts were what got sequenced. This table comes from immunoSEQ multiplex PCR, and its TCRdb copy is limited to in-frame clones, with some not included. The sample shows 300,000 to 400,000 clones, approximately 8% of them seen only once. Sequencing was performed on central memory CD4+ T cells from blood. These receptors all come from a woman in her late teens or twenties in good health.

The chain couples TRBV6-5 to TRBJ2-5, with D unclear. The germline V gene has CDR1 MNHEY and CDR2 SVGAGI. Trimming left V 4 bases short and J 5 bases short, with 11 bases between. This CDR3 is 13 amino acids long. The CDR3 DNA follows: TGTGCCAGCAGTTTAGACGCGAGGGAGACCCAGTACTTC. This encodes CASSLDARETQYF.

The CDR3 sequence: CASSRHRGYTF. The CDR3 DNA is TGTGCCAGCAGCAGACATCGAGGCTACACCTTC. The V and J genes are TRBV11-2 and TRBJ1-2, with D uncertain. This CDR3 spans 11 amino acids. CDR1 and CDR2 from the germline V gene are SGHAT and FQNNGV. Trimming pared 5 bases from V and 8 bases from J, leaving 9 bases between.

This clone showed up just a few times. The chain recombines TRBV27 with TRBJ2-7; maybe TRBD1 (5 bases). V was cut by 6 bases and J by 7 bases, with 13 bases left in between. The CDR3 runs 12 residues. Germline values: CDR1 MNHEY, CDR2 SMNVEV (reference sequence). CDR3 loop: CASRTSREEQYF. The CDR3 DNA follows: TGTGCCAGCAGGACATCCAGGGAAGAGCAGTACTTC.

This clone appeared a few times. The chain employs TRBV9 and TRBJ2-3; D remains ambiguous. The V gene lost 3 bases and the J gene lost 5 bases, with 10 bases spanning the gap. In germline, CDR1 is SGDLS, CDR2 YYNGEE. The CDR3 loop spans 13 amino acids. In DNA form, the CDR3 reads TGTGCCAGCAGCGCCCGTAGGATAGATACGCAGTATTTT. It codes for CASSARRIDTQYF.

Comments on this clone: A single base separates this from a much larger clone, so it may be a read error. The chain joins TRBV7-3 to TRBJ1-1; D may be TRBD1 (5 bases). The CDR3 has 13 amino acids. CDR1 and CDR2 (germline): SGHTA, FQGTGA. Trimming pared 2 bases from V and 1 base from J, leaving 5 bases between. The CDR3 nucleotides are TGTGCCAGCAGCTTACAGGGGAACACTGAAGCTTTCTTT. Translated: CASSLQGNTEAFF.

The chain is built from TRBV7-2 and TRBJ2-1; 7 nucleotides line up with TRBD2. Germline V gives CDR1 SGHTA, CDR2 FQGNSA. The CDR3 is 13 amino acids. With 9 bases clipped from V and 15 bases from J, the junction kept 17 bases outside the gene matches. CDR3 coding DNA: TGTGCCAGAATTCTACCAGCGGGACCCGATCGGTTCTTC. Residues: CARILPAGPDRFF. Looking up the rest from reference TRBV7-2 and TRBJ2-1 gives the full variable domain: GAGVSQSPSNKVTEKGKDVELRCDPISGHTALYWYRQSLGQGLEFLIYFQGNSAPDKSGLPSDRFSAERTGGSVSTLTIQRTQQEDSAVYLCARILPAGPDRFFGPGTRLTVL.

The chain joins TRBV6-1 to TRBJ2-5, with D possibly being TRBD1 (5 bases). V dropped 0 bases and J dropped 2 bases, with 13 bases sitting between them. Germline CDR1 and CDR2: MNHNS and SASEGT. This CDR3 is 16 amino acids long. The CDR3 DNA is TGTGCCAGCAGTGAAGCGGTAGCAGCAGGGCAAGAGACCCAGTACTTC. As protein: CASSEAVAAGQETQYF.

This clone occurred a few times. The V call is TRBV15, the J call TRBJ2-3; D ambiguous. Germline V gene sequence: CDR1 LNHNV, CDR2 YYDKDF (reference sequence). V dropped 0 bases and J dropped 6 bases, with 19 bases sitting between them. This CDR3 is built from 17 residues. The CDR3 region is CATSRDTALQSEDTQYF. CDR3 nucleotides: TGTGCCACCAGCAGAGATACGGCTTTGCAGTCGGAGGATACGCAGTATTTT.

This clone was seen a handful of times. The chain couples TRBV19 to TRBJ1-5; 8 positions agree with TRBD1. Germline V CDR1 and CDR2: LNHDA, SQIVND (reference sequence). The length of the CDR3 is 15 residues. J lost 3 bases, V lost 5 bases, and 6 bases had no gene match. CDR3 amino acids: CASSGSGGFNQPQHF. The CDR3 nucleotides are TGTGCCAGTAGTGGGTCAGGGGGCTTCAATCAGCCCCAGCATTTT. Drawing the rest from reference TRBV19 and TRBJ1-5, the complete variable domain is DGGITQSPKYLFRKEGQNVTLSCEQNLNHDAMYWYRQDPGQGLRLIYYSQIVNDFQKGDIAEGYSVSREKKESFPLTVTSAQKNPTAFYLCASSGSGGFNQPQHFGDGTRLSIL.

CDR3 amino acids: CASSGLAPETQYF. The CDR3 DNA reads as TGTGCCAGCAGCGGACTAGCCCCAGAGACCCAGTACTTC. The chain carries TRBV2 and TRBJ2-5, with 8 bases lining up with TRBD2. CDR3 size: 13 residues. Germline V lookup: CDR1 SNHLY, CDR2 FYNNEI. Trimming took 6 bases from V and 4 from J; bases not matched to a gene: 4.

This clone was seen repeatedly, ten times or more. The chain is built from TRBV28 and TRBJ2-4, with D tentatively TRBD1 (6 bases). The CDR3 sequence is 12 residues long. V lost 4 bases and J lost 8, with 9 bases in between. CDR1 and CDR2 from the germline V gene are MDHEN and SYDVKM. The CDR3 sequence: CASSSQGHIQYF. The CDR3 DNA sequence: TGTGCCAGCAGTTCTCAGGGGCACATTCAGTACTTC.

The chain couples TRBV7-9 to TRBJ2-7, with D perhaps matching TRBD1 (6 bases). V lost 2 bases, J lost 2 bases, and 10 bases lay in between. Germline-derived CDR1 and CDR2 are SEHNR and FQNEAQ (reference sequence). The length of the CDR3 is 14 residues. CDR3 sequence reads: CASSLIQGPYEQYF. For the CDR3, the DNA is TGTGCCAGCAGCTTAATACAGGGTCCCTACGAGCAGTACTTC.

This chain uses TRBV5-4 with TRBJ1-2; D perhaps matches TRBD1 (6 bases). CDR3 length: 14 residues. The V end lost 0 bases, the J end lost 6 bases, and 12 bases lay between the germline ends. CDR1 is SGHNT and CDR2 is YYREEE in the germline V gene (reference sequence). CDR3 sequence (DNA): TGTGCCAGCAGCTTGGATTGGGGGGCAGATGGCTACACCTTC. Translating gives CASSLDWGADGYTF.

This clone was found many times. This rearrangement joins TRBV7-2 to TRBJ2-5; 7 bases map to TRBD2. V was pared by 2 bases and J by 2 bases, with 2 bases of the junction left unmatched. Germline assignment: CDR1 SGHTA and CDR2 FQGNSA. The length of the CDR3 is 14 residues. The CDR3 DNA sequence: TGTGCCAGCAGCTTAACGGGAGGACAAGAGACCCAGTACTTC. This codes for CASSLTGGQETQYF.

This clone was counted only a few times. The V and J genes are TRBV18 and TRBJ2-2; D perhaps matches TRBD2 (6 bases). This CDR3 region has 15 residues. The germline V gene encodes CDR1 KGHSH and CDR2 LQKENI. The V end was cut by 5 bases, the J end by 5 bases, with 15 bases between. The CDR3 here is CASSLLRGSTGELFF. In DNA form, the CDR3 reads TGTGCCAGCTCATTATTGCGGGGTTCGACCGGGGAGCTGTTTTTT.

This clone came up a few times. The genes are TRBV21-1 and TRBJ2-3; TRBD2 is the table's D call and was not checked against the DNA. TRBV21-1 corresponds to a pseudogene. The CDR3 is 13 residues long. Written as DNA, the CDR3 is TGTGCCAGCAGCAAAATATCCGCAGATACGCAGTATTTT. This codes for CASSKISADTQYF.

This clone turned up a few times. The V call is TRBV27, the J call TRBJ2-3, with TRBD2 matching over 10 bases. CDR1 and CDR2 from the germline V gene are MNHEY and SMNVEV (reference sequence). This CDR3 spans 15 amino acids. The V and J ends lost 6 bases and 8 bases, in that order; junction bases with no gene match: 11. CDR3 region: CASSPAGTSVGTQYF. In nucleotides, the CDR3 is TGTGCCAGCAGCCCAGCCGGGACTAGCGTAGGTACGCAGTATTTT.

The chain joins TRBV5-6 to TRBJ2-5; TRBD2 agrees at 9 bases. The CDR3 is made up of 15 amino acids. J was trimmed by 3 bases and V by 3 bases; bases with no gene match: 6. Germline CDR1 and CDR2: SGHDT and YYEEEE. This chain's CDR3 is CASSWETSGKETQYF. The CDR3 coding sequence is TGTGCCAGCAGCTGGGAGACTAGCGGTAAAGAGACCCAGTACTTC.

The chain couples TRBV28 to TRBJ1-1; 7 bases match TRBD1. Trimming at V came to 8 bases and at J to 10 bases, leaving 10 bases not matched to a gene. The CDR3 is 12 amino acids. The germline V gene encodes CDR1 MDHEN and CDR2 SYDVKM. The CDR3: CASGVFDRAAFF. In nucleotides, the CDR3 is TGTGCCAGCGGTGTTTTCGACAGGGCAGCTTTCTTT.

J is TRBJ2-1 and V is TRBV4-2, with 9 nucleotides matching TRBD1. The CDR3 is 18 amino acids. In germline, CDR1 is LGHNA, CDR2 YNFKEQ. Trimming cost V 4 bases and J 4 bases; bases outside gene matches: 14. CDR3 sequence (DNA): TGTGCCAGCAGCCCCCAAATAACACGGGGACAGGGTTACAATGAGCAGTTCTTC. This sequence encodes CASSPQITRGQGYNEQFF.

The CDR3 spells CASSQGTSGPYEQYF. Written as DNA, the CDR3 is TGTGCCAGCTCCCAGGGGACTAGCGGACCCTACGAGCAGTACTTC. The gene calls are TRBV18 and TRBJ2-7, with 11 bases matching TRBD2. The CDR3 sequence is 15 residues long. The germline V gene has CDR1 KGHSH and CDR2 LQKENI. The trim removed 6 bases at V and 2 bases at J, leaving 6 bases unmatched.

This clone came up many times. This rearrangement joins TRBV21-1 to TRBJ1-3. TRBV21-1 has pseudogene status. This CDR3 has 15 amino acids. For the CDR3, the DNA is TGTGCCAGCAGCACCGGGGTCCTCTCTGGAAACACCATATATTTT. Amino acids: CASSTGVLSGNTIYF.